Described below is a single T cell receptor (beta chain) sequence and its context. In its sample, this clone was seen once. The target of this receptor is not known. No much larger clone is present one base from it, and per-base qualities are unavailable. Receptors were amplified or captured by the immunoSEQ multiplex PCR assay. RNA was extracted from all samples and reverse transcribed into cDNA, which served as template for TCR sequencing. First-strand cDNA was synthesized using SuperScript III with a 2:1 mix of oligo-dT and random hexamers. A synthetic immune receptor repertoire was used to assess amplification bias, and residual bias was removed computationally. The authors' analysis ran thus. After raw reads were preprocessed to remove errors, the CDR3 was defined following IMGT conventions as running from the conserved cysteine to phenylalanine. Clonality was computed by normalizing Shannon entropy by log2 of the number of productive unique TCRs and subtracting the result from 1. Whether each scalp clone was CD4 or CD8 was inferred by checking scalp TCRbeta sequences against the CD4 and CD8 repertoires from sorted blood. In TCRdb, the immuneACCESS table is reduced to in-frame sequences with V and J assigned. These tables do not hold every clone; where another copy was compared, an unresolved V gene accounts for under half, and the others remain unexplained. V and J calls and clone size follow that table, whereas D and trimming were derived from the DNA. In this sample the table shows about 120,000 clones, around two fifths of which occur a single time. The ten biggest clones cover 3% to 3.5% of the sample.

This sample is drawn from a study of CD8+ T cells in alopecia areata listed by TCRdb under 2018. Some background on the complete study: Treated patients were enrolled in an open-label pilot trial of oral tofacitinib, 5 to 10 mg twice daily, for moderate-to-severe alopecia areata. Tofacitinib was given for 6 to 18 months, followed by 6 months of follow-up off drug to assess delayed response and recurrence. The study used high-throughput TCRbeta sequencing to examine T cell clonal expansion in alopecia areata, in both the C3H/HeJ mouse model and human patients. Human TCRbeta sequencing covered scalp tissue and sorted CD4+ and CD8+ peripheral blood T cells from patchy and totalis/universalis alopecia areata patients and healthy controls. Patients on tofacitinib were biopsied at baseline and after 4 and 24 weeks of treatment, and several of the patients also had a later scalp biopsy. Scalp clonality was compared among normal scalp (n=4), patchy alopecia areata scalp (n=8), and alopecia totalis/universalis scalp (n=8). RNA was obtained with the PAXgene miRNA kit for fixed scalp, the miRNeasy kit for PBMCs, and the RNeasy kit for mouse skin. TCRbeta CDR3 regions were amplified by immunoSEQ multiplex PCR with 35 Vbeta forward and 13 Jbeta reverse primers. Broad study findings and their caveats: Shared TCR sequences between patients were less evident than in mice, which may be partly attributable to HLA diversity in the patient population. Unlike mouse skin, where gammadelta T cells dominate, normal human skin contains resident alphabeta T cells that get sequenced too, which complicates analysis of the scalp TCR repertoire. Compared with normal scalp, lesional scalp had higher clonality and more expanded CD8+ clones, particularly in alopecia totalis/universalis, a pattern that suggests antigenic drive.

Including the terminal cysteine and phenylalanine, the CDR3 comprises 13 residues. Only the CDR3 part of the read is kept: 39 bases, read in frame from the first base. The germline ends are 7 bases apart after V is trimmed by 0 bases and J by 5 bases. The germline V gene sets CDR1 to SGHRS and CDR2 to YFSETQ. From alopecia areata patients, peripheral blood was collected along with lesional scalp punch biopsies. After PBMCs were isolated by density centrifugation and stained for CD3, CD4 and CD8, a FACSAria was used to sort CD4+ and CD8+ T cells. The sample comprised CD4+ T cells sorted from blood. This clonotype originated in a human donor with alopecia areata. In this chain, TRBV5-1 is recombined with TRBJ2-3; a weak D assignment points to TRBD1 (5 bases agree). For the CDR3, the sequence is CASSLAQGDTQYF. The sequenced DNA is TGCGCCAGCAGCTTGGCCCAGGGAGATACGCAGTATTTT.